These 12 T cell receptor beta chains share one sample of origin, sequenced in a study of blood T cell repertoires in COVID-19. Sequencing was performed with immunoSEQ multiplex PCR; in TCRdb, only in-frame clones are kept and a portion is missing. Counted here are a few hundred thousand clones, about nine tenths occurring once; the ten biggest clones make up about 10%. Sequencing was carried out using peripheral blood. These receptors originate from a woman under 40 with COVID-19, enrolled during active disease.

V is TRBV10-1 and J is TRBJ2-3; 14 bases are shared with TRBD2. J lost 3 bases, V lost 7 bases, and 6 bases had no gene match. This CDR3 region has 16 residues. Germline V gives CDR1 WNHNN, CDR2 SYGVQD (reference sequence). As DNA, the CDR3 is TGCGCCAGCACCCCCGGGACTAGCGGGAGTACAGATACGCAGTATTTT. Translation: CASTPGTSGSTDTQYF.

In DNA, the CDR3 is TGTGCCTGGAGTTTAAAGAGTGTTTCACCCCTCCACTTT. The encoded protein is CAWSLKSVSPLHF. V usage is TRBV30 and J usage is TRBJ1-6; no definite D call. The germline CDR1 and CDR2 sequences are GTSNPN and SVGIG (reference sequence). V lost 2 bases to trimming and J lost 9 bases, with 11 bases between them. The CDR3 totals 13 residues.

V and J are TRBV6-6 and TRBJ1-5; 10 nucleotides line up with TRBD1. The CDR3 is 16 residues long. J was trimmed by 2 bases and V by 9 bases; bases with no gene match: 10. Germline V CDR1 and CDR2: MNHNY, SVGAGI (reference sequence). CDR3 sequence: CASRHRDRGGNQPQHF. CDR3 DNA: TGTGCCAGTCGACACCGGGACAGGGGTGGCAATCAGCCCCAGCATTTT.

This chain joins TRBV15 and TRBJ2-1; TRBD1 aligns across 7 bases. Looked up from germline, CDR1 is LNHNV and CDR2 is YYDKDF (reference sequence). The CDR3 is made up of 15 amino acids. With V trimmed by 3 bases and J by 0 bases, 2 bases remained unmatched. CDR3 coding DNA: TGTGCCACCAGCAGTGACAGGGCCTCCTACAATGAGCAGTTCTTC. Amino acids: CATSSDRASYNEQFF.

The V and J genes are TRBV2 and TRBJ1-1; D is ambiguous. CDR3 length: 13 residues. Trimming stripped 7 bases from V and 1 base from J, with 10 bases between. Germline CDR1 SNHLY, CDR2 FYNNEI. This CDR3 is CASTRLGNTEAFF. The CDR3 nucleotides are TGTGCCAGCACGAGGCTCGGGAACACTGAAGCTTTCTTT.

This chain joins TRBV14 and TRBJ1-2; TRBD1 matches 9 bases. The CDR3 spans 16 residues. Germline V gene sequence: CDR1 SGHDN, CDR2 FVKESK. V shed 1 base, J shed 3 bases, and the junction held 6 bases outside the gene matches. The DNA of the CDR3 is TGTGCCAGCAGCCAAGGGGGACAGGGAGTTTACTATGGCTACACCTTC. It yields the protein CASSQGGQGVYYGYTF.

A few counts support this clone. The chain is built from TRBV19 and TRBJ1-1, with 7 bases matching TRBD1. CDR1 and CDR2 from the germline V gene are LNHDA and SQIVND (reference sequence). With 11 bases clipped from V and 0 bases from J, the junction kept 12 bases outside the gene matches. There are 15 residues in the CDR3. For the CDR3, the DNA is TGTGCCTCTTCGAGACAGGGAACTTTGAACACTGAAGCTTTCTTT. This sequence encodes CASSRQGTLNTEAFF.

The J gene is TRBJ2-2, the V gene TRBV15; D call uncertain. V lost 1 base to trimming and J lost 6 bases, with 15 bases between them. The CDR3 totals 16 residues. Germline-derived CDR1 and CDR2 are LNHNV and YYDKDF (reference sequence). DNA for the CDR3: TGTGCCACCAGCAGAGGTTACCAAAGGCAGGCCGGGGAGCTGTTTTTT. This translates into CATSRGYQRQAGELFF.

The chain uses TRBV27 and TRBJ1-2; 8 nucleotides line up with TRBD1. Germline CDR1 MNHEY, CDR2 SMNVEV (reference sequence). Trimming cost V 4 bases and J 5 bases; bases outside gene matches: 9. The CDR3 sequence is 15 residues long. The CDR3 nucleotides read TGTGCCAGCAGTTCCTTAGCCGGGACAGGATATGGCTACACCTTC. It specifies CASSSLAGTGYGYTF.

V and J are TRBV5-6 and TRBJ1-3, with D perhaps TRBD1 (6 bases). Germline V gives CDR1 SGHDT, CDR2 YYEEEE. There are 15 residues in the CDR3. Trimming pared 0 bases from V and 4 bases from J, leaving 11 bases between. The CDR3 protein is CASSLVTRGGNTIYF. The CDR3 DNA sequence: TGTGCCAGCAGCTTGGTCACCAGGGGAGGAAACACCATATATTTT.

The chain is built from TRBV28 and TRBJ1-5; TRBD1 matches at 8 bases. CDR3 size: 13 residues. Germline V gene lookup returns CDR1 MDHEN and CDR2 SYDVKM. The V segment lost 7 bases and the J segment 4 bases; nucleotides outside the gene matches: 3. The CDR3: CASTQGVNQPQHF. The CDR3, as DNA: TGTGCCAGCACACAGGGGGTAAATCAGCCCCAGCATTTT.

This chain links TRBV24-1 with TRBJ2-2, with TRBD1 matching 8 bases. The CDR3 is 16 amino acids. After removal of 3 bases from V and 1 base from J, the junction contained 3 bases not matched to a gene. Per the germline V gene, CDR1 is KGHDR and CDR2 is SFDVKD. CDR3 coding DNA: TGTGCCACCAGTGATACTGACAGGGGGAACACCGGGGAGCTGTTTTTT. It codes for CATSDTDRGNTGELFF.